These 23 T cell receptor beta chains share one sample of origin, sequenced in a study of cytomegalovirus exposure and HLA in healthy donors. Primers: 60 Vbeta forward and 13 Jbeta reverse. Only in-frame clones appear in the TCRdb table, and some are missing; sequencing was by immunoSEQ multiplex PCR. The table records some 150,000 clones, around 64% of them present only once. The sequenced sample was PBMCs. The source is a woman aged 30 to 39 in good health and CMV-seronegative.

The chain couples TRBV11-2 to TRBJ2-5; TRBD2 agrees at 14 bases. The trim removed 3 bases at V and 4 bases at J, leaving 1 base unmatched. Germline lookup yields CDR1 SGHAT and CDR2 FQNNGV. There are 15 residues in the CDR3. The CDR3 DNA is TGTGCCAGCAGCTTGACTAGCGGGAGGGCAGAGACCCAGTACTTC. Protein sequence: CASSLTSGRAETQYF.

CDR3 in DNA: TGTGCCAGCAGTATCGGGACTAGCGGATACAATGAGCAGTTCTTC. This encodes CASSIGTSGYNEQFF. V usage is TRBV27 and J usage is TRBJ2-1, with TRBD2 matching 11 bases. Unmatched junction bases numbered 4, after V lost 5 bases and J lost 4 bases. The CDR3 covers 15 residues. The germline V gene encodes CDR1 MNHEY and CDR2 SMNVEV (reference sequence).

This chain links TRBV12-5 with TRBJ1-1; 7 bases are shared with TRBD1. The germline V gene encodes CDR1 LGHNT and CDR2 FRNRAP. The junction had 5 bases not matched to a gene; V was cut back by 2 bases and J by 5 bases. This CDR3 contains 14 residues. The CDR3 sequence is CASGLHRGLTEAFF. As DNA, the CDR3 is TGTGCTAGTGGTTTGCACAGGGGATTGACTGAAGCTTTCTTT.

The rearrangement joins TRBV28 to TRBJ2-6; D call uncertain. V lost 2 bases to trimming and J lost 0 bases, with 5 bases between them. This CDR3 contains 15 residues. Germline V gene lookup returns CDR1 MDHEN and CDR2 SYDVKM. CDR3 DNA sequence: TGTGCCAGCAGTTTAGAGTTCTCTGGGGCCAACGTCCTGACTTTC. Translation gives CASSLEFSGANVLTF.

This clone was recorded a few times. The CDR3 reads CASSQDRLVEQYF. Written as DNA, the CDR3 is TGTGCCAGCAGCCAAGATCGGTTAGTTGAGCAGTACTTC. This rearrangement joins TRBV4-2 to TRBJ2-7; D call uncertain. The germline V gene has CDR1 LGHNA and CDR2 YNFKEQ. V was pared by 0 bases and J by 7 bases, with 10 bases between. The CDR3 covers 13 residues.

The chain combines TRBV29-1 with TRBJ2-7, with 7 bases that match TRBD2. The CDR3 extends over 13 amino acids. CDR1 and CDR2 (germline): SQVTM, ANQGSEA. V shed 3 bases and J 0 bases; nucleotides not matched to a gene: 2. Here the CDR3 reads CSVDQRGSYEQYF. The CDR3 nucleotides are TGCAGCGTTGATCAGCGGGGCTCCTACGAGCAGTACTTC.

The rearrangement links TRBV29-1 to TRBJ2-7, with 11 bases that match TRBD1. The germline V gene encodes CDR1 SQVTM and CDR2 ANQGSEA. The CDR3 loop spans 14 amino acids. J lost 3 bases, V lost 3 bases, and 4 bases had no gene match. The CDR3 bases are TGCAGCGTTGATGGGACAGGGGGAGACTACGAGCAGTACTTC. Its protein is CSVDGTGGDYEQYF.

The chain recombines TRBV15 with TRBJ2-7, with D unresolved. The CDR3 extends over 13 amino acids. V shed 0 bases and J shed 1 base, with 4 bases lying between them. Germline CDR1 and CDR2: LNHNV and YYDKDF (reference sequence). The CDR3 nucleotides read TGTGCCACCAGCAGAGATCCGTCCTACGAGCAGTACTTC. This encodes CATSRDPSYEQYF.

The CDR3 nucleotides read TGCGCCAGCAGCGTTACAGGACCTATAAACAATGAGCAGTTCTTC. Protein sequence: CASSVTGPINNEQFF. The genes are TRBV5-1 and TRBJ2-1; weak D call: TRBD1 (5 bases). V was shortened by 4 bases and J by 5 bases, with 16 bases between the two germline ends. This CDR3 is built from 15 residues. Germline V gives CDR1 SGHRS, CDR2 YFSETQ.

V gene TRBV30 combines with J gene TRBJ2-3; 7 bases fit TRBD2. The germline V gene has CDR1 GTSNPN and CDR2 SVGIG (reference sequence). The CDR3 runs to 14 residues. Trimming took 0 bases from V and 4 from J; bases not matched to a gene: 4. DNA for the CDR3: TGTGCCTGGAGTGTGGGCGGGAGCGCAGATACGCAGTATTTT. Its protein product is CAWSVGGSADTQYF.

J is TRBJ2-1 and V is TRBV28; D is ambiguous. The CDR3 is 13 amino acids. Per germline, CDR1 MDHEN and CDR2 SYDVKM. Trimming left V 1 base short and J 10 bases short, with 11 bases between. CDR3 residues: CASSLSGDSEQFF. In DNA form, the CDR3 reads TGTGCCAGCAGTTTATCTGGCGACTCGGAGCAGTTCTTC.

A word on this clone: Germline is not matched at one junction end, which may reflect a read error. The chain carries TRBV4-2 and TRBJ1-3; D is unresolved. This CDR3 contains 16 residues. Germline lookup yields CDR1 LGHNA and CDR2 YNFKEQ. The CDR3 spells CASSQPILTSGSTIYF. The DNA for the CDR3 is TGTGCCAGCAGCCAACCGATCCTGACATCTGGAAGCACCATATATTTT.

This clone was seen more than once but under ten times. Here the CDR3 DNA reads TGTGCCAGCAGCTTGGGGGACACAGAAAAACTGTTTTTT. It yields the protein CASSLGDTEKLFF. The chain has TRBV7-9 and TRBJ1-4; weak D call: TRBD1 (6 bases). The ends were cut back, 3 bases at V and 8 bases at J, with 10 bases in the middle. In germline, CDR1 is SEHNR, CDR2 FQNEAQ (reference sequence). The CDR3 sequence is 13 residues long.

The chain joins TRBV4-2 to TRBJ2-1, with a tentative D call TRBD2 (6 bases). CDR3 length: 17 residues. The germline V gene encodes CDR1 LGHNA and CDR2 YNFKEQ. Trimming shortened V by 2 bases and J by 0 bases, and 14 bases separated the two germline ends. The CDR3 loop is CASSQSSGLSSYNEQFF. Written as DNA, the CDR3 is TGTGCCAGCAGCCAATCGAGCGGGTTAAGCTCCTACAATGAGCAGTTCTTC.

The genes are TRBV29-1 and TRBJ2-2; the match to TRBD2 covers 12 bases. The CDR3 has 17 residues. The ends lost 3 bases at V and 2 bases at J; junction bases unmatched: 7. Germline V gene data show CDR1 as SQVTM and CDR2 as ANQGSEA. CDR3 sequence (DNA): TGCAGCGTTGAGGGTCTAGCGGGGGGGCGTAACACCGGGGAGCTGTTTTTT. The encoded protein is CSVEGLAGGRNTGELFF.

This chain connects TRBV10-1 to TRBJ1-1; D call uncertain. Trimming cost V 0 bases and J 4 bases, with 18 bases left between them. CDR1 is WNHNN and CDR2 is SYGVQD in the germline V gene (reference sequence). CDR3 length: 17 residues. In DNA form, the CDR3 reads TGCGCCAGCAGTGAGTCTGGAGGTTTTCGATGGAGCACTGAAGCTTTCTTT. Translated: CASSESGGFRWSTEAFF.

The chain carries TRBV6-1 and TRBJ2-5; TRBD1 might be the D (6 bases). Trimming left V 4 bases short and J 5 bases short, with 11 bases between. From germline, CDR1 is MNHNS and CDR2 SASEGT. There are 13 residues in the CDR3. CDR3 residues: CASSGDTLETQYF. In nucleotides, the CDR3 is TGTGCCAGCAGTGGGGACACTCTGGAGACCCAGTACTTC.

The rearrangement links TRBV11-3 to TRBJ2-1; 8 bases are shared with TRBD2. The CDR3 is made up of 12 amino acids. The V segment lost 5 bases and the J segment 8 bases; nucleotides outside the gene matches: 2. The V gene's germline CDR1 is SGHNT and CDR2 YENEEA. CDR3 coding DNA: TGTGCCAGCAGCGGAGCGGGGGATGAGCAGTTCTTC. Translated: CASSGAGDEQFF.

The chain couples TRBV9 to TRBJ1-6, with a weak D call TRBD1 (5 bases). Germline CDR1 reads SGDLS; CDR2 reads YYNGEE. The CDR3 is 17 amino acids. V shed 4 bases and J shed 5 bases, with 19 bases lying between them. In DNA form, the CDR3 reads TGTGCCAGCAGCCCGACGGGGGACCTTCTTCATAATTCACCCCTCCACTTT. Its protein is CASSPTGDLLHNSPLHF.

V is TRBV6-5 and J is TRBJ1-2; D gene unclear. Trimming removed 7 bases at V and 1 base at J, with 10 bases between. This CDR3 has 13 amino acids. Germline CDR1 is MNHEY and CDR2 is SVGAGI. DNA for the CDR3: TGTGCCAGCACCCTGGGAGTTAACTATGGCTACACCTTC. It is translated as CASTLGVNYGYTF.

The rearrangement uses TRBV5-1 and TRBJ2-3; TRBD2 agrees at 15 bases. The trim removed 4 bases at V and 3 bases at J, leaving 9 bases unmatched. Germline V gives CDR1 SGHRS, CDR2 YFSETQ. This CDR3 contains 18 residues. The CDR3 loop is CASSPGTSGGTITDTQYF. The CDR3 DNA follows: TGCGCCAGCAGCCCAGGGACTAGCGGGGGGACTATTACAGATACGCAGTATTTT. Using reference TRBV5-1 and TRBJ2-3 for the parts outside the CDR3, the full variable domain is KAGVTQTPRYLIKTRGQQVTLSCSPISGHRSVSWYQQTPGQGLQFLFEYFSETQRNKGNFPGRFSGRQFSNSRSEMNVSTLELGDSALYLCASSPGTSGGTITDTQYFGPGTRLTVL.

The CDR3 is CASSEAPGYEQYF. The CDR3 nucleotides are TGTGCCAGCAGTGAAGCGCCGGGCTACGAGCAGTACTTC. The chain carries TRBV2 and TRBJ2-7; no clear D gene. The CDR3 length is 13 residues. Trimming left V 0 bases short and J 3 bases short, with 6 bases between. In germline, CDR1 is SNHLY, CDR2 FYNNEI.

This clone was seen once. The rearrangement joins TRBV11-3 to TRBJ2-2; TRBD1 might be the D (5 bases). Germline CDR1 reads SGHNT; CDR2 reads YENEEA. V was trimmed by 1 base and J by 1 base, leaving 7 bases between them. The CDR3 sequence is 15 residues long. CDR3 loop: CASSLGQGNTGELFF. In nucleotides, the CDR3 is TGTGCCAGCAGCTTAGGGCAGGGGAACACCGGGGAGCTGTTTTTT.